The 27 T cell receptor beta chains reported below all come from one sample, sequenced in a study of tumor-infiltrating lymphocytes in oesophageal squamous cell carcinoma. TCRdb called the PCR reads again in MiXCR, with one record for every CDR3 protein. The sample includes about 20,000 distinct CDR3 sequences, roughly 43% of them seen just once. What was sequenced was normal esophageal tissue next to the tumor. The receptors come from a male donor with esophageal squamous cell carcinoma.

The chain joins TRBV6-6 to TRBJ2-5; 9 nucleotides agree with TRBD1. The trim removed 3 bases at V and 11 bases at J, leaving 19 bases unmatched. CDR1 and CDR2 (germline): MNHNY, SVGAGI (reference sequence). The CDR3 has 17 amino acids. CDR3 protein: CASSYNRDRVPLNEQYF. In nucleotides, the CDR3 is TGTGCCAGCAGTTATAACCGGGACAGGGTTCCTCTGAATGAGCAGTACTTC.

The chain recombines TRBV7-8 with TRBJ2-1; TRBD2 might be the D (5 bases). The end of the DNA fits TRBJ2-5 better, so the J call may be wrong. Germline loops: CDR1 SGHVS, CDR2 FQNEAQ. The CDR3 loop spans 14 amino acids. CDR3 sequence (DNA): TGTGCCAGCAGCTTTTACCGACCGGGGGAGACCCAGTACTTC. Its translation is CASSFYRPGETQYF.

Comments on this clonotype: At one boundary the junction diverges from the germline segment, which might be a read error. V is TRBV7-6 and J is TRBJ2-1; no definite D call. The CDR3 sequence is 15 residues long. CDR1 and CDR2 (germline): SGHVS, FNYEAQ. The CDR3 nucleotides read TGTGCCAGCAGCTTAGTTTCGGGCTTCTACAATGAGCAGTTCTTT. Its translation: CASSLVSGFYNEQFF.

The genes are TRBV10-3 and TRBJ1-2; 9 bases agree with TRBD1. CDR3 length: 14 residues. Germline values: CDR1 ENHRY, CDR2 SYGVKD. Trimming at V came to 0 bases and at J to 8 bases, leaving 4 bases not matched to a gene. CDR3 coding DNA: TGTGCCATCAGTGAGTCAAGGACAGGGGACGGCTACACCTTC. This gives the protein CAISESRTGDGYTF.

This clonotype was counted many times. A much larger clone lies a single base off, so this may be a read error. This chain links TRBV7-9 with TRBJ2-5; possibly TRBD1 or TRBD2 for D (5 bases each). The V end lost 0 bases, the J end lost 11 bases, and 19 bases lay between the germline ends. Germline assignment: CDR1 SEHNR and CDR2 FQNEAQ (reference sequence). The CDR3 is made up of 15 amino acids. The DNA for the CDR3 is TGTGCCAGCAGCTTAGCCATCGGGACGACGAATGAGCAGTACTTC. Translating gives CASSLAIGTTNEQYF.

V usage is TRBV7-6 and J usage is TRBJ2-3, with no clear D. The length of the CDR3 is 12 residues. The V gene's germline CDR1 is SGHVS and CDR2 FNYEAQ. V was pared by 4 bases and J by 2 bases, with 4 bases between. As DNA, the CDR3 is TGTGCCAGCAGCTCCTCCACAGATACGCAGTATTTT. Translating gives CASSSSTDTQYF.

This sequence joins TRBV7-2 and TRBJ1-1; no clear D. This CDR3 is built from 13 residues. Germline V gene sequence: CDR1 SGHTA, CDR2 FQGNSA. V was trimmed by 1 base and J by 7 bases, leaving 10 bases between them. Here the CDR3 DNA reads TGTGCCAGCAGCTTAGAGTACGGGAATGAAGCTTTCTTT. Translating it yields CASSLEYGNEAFF. The variable domain in full, with the rest retrieved from reference TRBV7-2 and TRBJ1-1, is GAGVSQSPSNKVTEKGKDVELRCDPISGHTALYWYRQSLGQGLEFLIYFQGNSAPDKSGLPSDRFSAERTGGSVSTLTIQRTQQEDSAVYLCASSLEYGNEAFFGQGTRLTVV.

As for this clonotype: The CDR3 end shows no conserved phenylalanine or tryptophan, and so a read error is likely. Because the CDR3's place on the DNA is in doubt, the DNA is left out and the CDR3 is given as listed by TCRdb. The rearrangement uses TRBV7-2 and TRBJ2-7; TRBD1, the table's D call, was not compared with the DNA. The CDR3 extends over 13 residues, inclusive of both ends. Germline CDR1 is SGHTA and CDR2 is FQGNSA. CDR3 loop: CASSLAAGTRERL.

The chain's CDR3 is CASSLSGAQDTQYF. CDR3 nucleotides: TGTGCCAGCAGCTTGTCGGGGGCGCAAGATACGCAGTATTTT. The V call is TRBV7-6, the J call TRBJ2-3; D may correspond to TRBD1 or TRBD2 (6 bases each). Germline CDR1 and CDR2: SGHVS and FNYEAQ. This CDR3 comprises 14 residues. V was trimmed by 3 bases and J by 5 bases, leaving 12 bases between them.

About this clonotype: At one boundary the junction diverges from the germline segment, which might be a read error. The V and J genes are TRBV5-6 and TRBJ2-5; perhaps D is TRBD1 or TRBD2 (5 bases each). Germline V gene sequence: CDR1 SGHDT, CDR2 YYEEEE. The CDR3 covers 15 residues. CDR3 nucleotide sequence: TGTGCCAGCAGCCCCAGGGCCCCGAACACCGGGGAGCTGTATTTT. Protein product: CASSPRAPNTGELYF.

The gene calls are TRBV7-9 and TRBJ2-4; D gene ambiguous. V lost 3 bases and J 9 bases, leaving 9 bases between the germline ends. There are 12 residues in the CDR3. The germline V gene has CDR1 SEHNR and CDR2 FQNEAQ (reference sequence). CDR3 coding DNA: TGTGCCAGCAGCTTCCTGTATGGCATTCAGTACTTC. It is translated as CASSFLYGIQYF. Supplemented by reference TRBV7-9 and TRBJ2-4, the full variable domain reads DTGVSQNPRHKITKRGQNVTFRCDPISEHNRLYWYRQTLGQGPEFLTYFQNEAQLEKSRLLSDRFSAERPKGSFSTLEIQRTEQGDSAMYLCASSFLYGIQYFGAGTRLSVL.

The chain joins TRBV12-5 to TRBJ2-1; 8 nucleotides line up with TRBD1. This CDR3 spans 16 amino acids. Germline lookup yields CDR1 LGHNT and CDR2 FRNRAP. V shed 5 bases, J shed 1 base, and the junction held 7 bases outside the gene matches. The CDR3 DNA reads as TGTGCTAGTGGTGGAGGCTGGACAGGGTCCTACAATGAGCAGTTCTTC. It yields the protein CASGGGWTGSYNEQFF.

In its sample, this clonotype was seen many times. This could be a read error, since a much larger clone is one nucleotide away. V gene TRBV6-1 combines with J gene TRBJ2-7, with D perhaps assigned TRBD1 or TRBD2 (5 bases each). Germline V gives CDR1 MNHNS, CDR2 SASEGT. The CDR3 spans 14 residues. CDR3 protein: CVSSERGGWDEQYF. CDR3 nucleotides: TGTGTCAGCAGTGAACGTGGGGGATGGGACGAGCAGTACTTC.

Remarks on this clonotype: Without the conserved terminal phenylalanine or tryptophan, this CDR3 likely stems from a read error. The limits of the CDR3 on the DNA are not certain, so only TCRdb's listed CDR3 is given. V usage is TRBV7-3 and J usage is TRBJ2-3; the listed D gene, TRBD1, was not tested against the DNA. Germline CDR1 SGHTA, CDR2 FQGTGA. The CDR3 sequence runs 18 residues, both termini included. The chain's CDR3 is CASSLSFNGGTMSSSSVR.

This clonotype was found many times. The CDR3 reads CASSASIPYSNQPQHF. The DNA for the CDR3 is TGTGCCAGTAGTGCATCGATACCTTATAGCAATCAGCCCCAGCATTTT. The chain carries TRBV19 and TRBJ1-5, with D unclear. Germline V CDR1 and CDR2: LNHDA, SQIVND (reference sequence). V was cut by 5 bases and J by 0 bases, with 14 bases left in between. The CDR3 extends over 16 amino acids.

This chain links TRBV7-2 with TRBJ2-3; D call uncertain. The CDR3 sequence is 15 residues long. The germline V gene has CDR1 SGHTA and CDR2 FQGNSA. The ends were cut back, 3 bases at V and 2 bases at J, with 12 bases in the middle. Here the CDR3 DNA reads TGTGCCAGCAGCTTGGCAGGCCTAATCACAGATACGCAGTATTTT. This codes for CASSLAGLITDTQYF.

This clonotype was observed a handful of times. J is TRBJ2-3 and V is TRBV11-2; unclear D gene. CDR1 is SGHAT and CDR2 is FQNNGV in the germline V gene. The CDR3 length is 11 residues. V was pared by 6 bases and J by 4 bases, with 5 bases between. CDR3 in amino acids: CASRYSDTQYF. The CDR3 nucleotides are TGTGCCAGCAGATATTCAGATACGCAGTATTTT.

CDR3 sequence: CSARDERYNEQFF. For the CDR3, the DNA is TGCAGTGCTAGAGATGAGCGGTATAATGAGCAGTTCTTC. J is TRBJ2-7 and V is TRBV20-1, with D maybe TRBD2 (5 bases). The assigned J gene may be wrong: the sequence end matches TRBJ2-1 better. Per the germline V gene, CDR1 is DFQATT and CDR2 is SNEGSKA (reference sequence). The CDR3 has 13 residues.

This clonotype was counted many times. The V and J genes are TRBV6-1 and TRBJ2-7; the D call may be TRBD1 or TRBD2 (6 bases each). V dropped 9 bases and J dropped 1 base, with 16 bases sitting between them. Germline CDR1 reads MNHNS; CDR2 reads SASEGT. CDR3 length: 14 amino acids. CDR3 in amino acids: CASRGDSASYEQYF. The DNA of the CDR3 is TGTGCCAGTAGGGGGGATAGCGCGTCCTACGAGCAGTACTTC.

The CDR3 is CASSLAWGEQFF. The DNA for the CDR3 is TGTGCCAGCAGCTTAGCGTGGGGTGAGCAGTTCTTC. The chain employs TRBV7-9 and TRBJ2-1; D is ambiguous. Germline CDR1 reads SEHNR; CDR2 reads FQNEAQ (reference sequence). V dropped 0 bases and J dropped 9 bases, with 6 bases sitting between them. The CDR3 is 12 amino acids.

This clonotype was recorded a few times. The chain has TRBV7-2 and TRBJ2-5, with 10 bases that match TRBD1. V lost 1 base, J lost 0 bases, and 2 bases stayed unmatched. Germline V lookup: CDR1 SGHTA, CDR2 FQGNSA. The CDR3 runs to 16 residues. The CDR3 sequence: CASSLGDRGYQETQYF. Here the CDR3 DNA reads TGTGCCAGCAGCTTAGGGGACAGGGGATACCAAGAGACCCAGTACTTC.

The chain carries TRBV7-8 and TRBJ2-2, with unresolved D. The CDR3 runs to 13 residues. The V and J ends lost 1 base and 3 bases respectively, with 3 bases between them. Germline CDR1 reads SGHVS; CDR2 reads FQNEAQ. The CDR3 nucleotides are TGTGCCAGCAGCTTAGGCTACACCGGGGAGCTGTTTTTT. This sequence encodes CASSLGYTGELFF.

This clonotype was counted many times. At one end, the junction sequence differs from germline, possibly due to a read error. The chain is built from TRBV6-1 and TRBJ2-1; D not resolved. The CDR3 sequence is 13 residues long. Looked up from germline, CDR1 is MNHNS and CDR2 is SASEGT. CDR3 in DNA: TGTGCCAGCAAGTCGGCATCTACTTCACCCCTCCACTTC. Protein product: CASKSASTSPLHF.

Ten or more counts support this clonotype. The rearrangement uses TRBV6-1 and TRBJ1-2; TRBD1 aligns across 7 bases. V was pared by 6 bases and J by 3 bases, with 7 bases of the junction left unmatched. Per germline, CDR1 MNHNS and CDR2 SASEGT. CDR3 length: 14 amino acids. The CDR3 loop reads CASRVTGSDYGYTF. Here the CDR3 DNA reads TGTGCCAGCAGGGTGACAGGGAGTGACTATGGCTACACCTTC.

This clonotype was seen repeatedly, ten times or more. This rearrangement joins TRBV7-2 to TRBJ2-7; D remains ambiguous. The germline gives CDR1 SGHTA, CDR2 FQGNSA. Trimming took off 1 base at V and 7 bases at J, with 14 bases between the two ends. This CDR3 contains 14 residues. CDR3 in DNA: TGTGCCAGCAGCTTAGGGACCGGGTCGGTTGAGCAGTACTTC. Its translation is CASSLGTGSVEQYF.

This clonotype was detected a few times. The genes are TRBV9 and TRBJ2-5; D possibly corresponds to TRBD2 (6 bases). Judging by the DNA end, TRBJ2-7 fits better; the J call may be wrong. Germline-derived CDR1 and CDR2 are SGDLS and YYNGEE. This CDR3 has 13 residues. CDR3 nucleotide sequence: TGTGCCAGCAGCGCAACTAGCCACTACGAGCAGTACTTC. Translation: CASSATSHYEQYF.

The chain employs TRBV7-8 and TRBJ1-1; 7 bases are shared with TRBD1. From germline, CDR1 is SGHVS and CDR2 FQNEAQ. This CDR3 comprises 14 residues. V was pared by 2 bases and J by 5 bases, with 5 bases of the junction left unmatched. The CDR3 is CASSLQGVGTEAFF. In DNA, the CDR3 is TGTGCCAGCAGCTTACAGGGGGTAGGAACTGAAGCTTTCTTT.